The sequence of this T cell receptor (beta chain) was determined in a study of T cell responses to AZD1222 COVID-19 vaccine (dated by TCRdb to about 2021). With respect to the entire study: TCR sequencing covered 230 or so trial participants: 207 given two doses of AZD1222 and approximately 26 given two doses of MenACWY control vaccine. Trial participants were enrolled by age into subgroups of 18-55, 56-69 and 70-plus years, and roughly 150, 30 and 60 TCR-sequenced participants, respectively, were included in these subgroups. Results and caveats for the whole study, not just this receptor: Because no samples from the day 14 peak response were available, repertoires could be characterized only after the peak T cell response. Most participants were white British and females outnumbered males, and the authors suggested that clonal diversity may have been underestimated. The 56-69-year group was small, and its depth increase did not reach significance, likely because of low power. Conclusions about previously exposed vaccinees are limited, since just five to seven AZD1222 recipients were seropositive for SARS-CoV-2 at baseline. Nearly half of unique spike-specific TCRs reportedly recognized epitopes outside regions mutated in the B.1.351 and B.1.1.7 variants. CD4 TCRs associated with the vaccine covered the entire spike protein, and the dominant responses were in regions 160-218 and 743-854. After two AZD1222 doses, spike-specific TCR breadth and depth were significantly higher than at day 0 and than in MenACWY recipients.

A word on this clone: The target of this receptor is not known. Per-base quality was not reported, and no clone a single base away is much larger than it.

Taken from the germline V gene, the CDR1 and CDR2 loops are LGHNA and YNFKEQ. The CDR3 runs 13 amino acids, cysteine and phenylalanine included. The kept DNA is CDR3 alone, 39 bases in frame from the first base. V drops 1 base and J drops 1 base, leaving 4 bases in between. The sample's time point, from its label and the paper: about 28 days (+/-7) after the second vaccine dose. AZD1222 recipients whose second dose came at about 4 weeks and those whose second dose came at about 12 weeks were combined into one group, since spike-specific TCR depth and breadth did not differ between the two schedules. Samples from vaccinated people were obtained from the UK trials COV001 and COV002, which included a single-blind randomized controlled phase 2/3 trial of AZD1222 (ChAdOx1 nCoV-19) in healthy adults. For TCRbeta chain sequencing, PBMC samples were collected from trial participants at day 0 and at day 28 after the second dose.

The CDR3 regions of human TCRbeta chains were analyzed by immunosequencing. Regarding the original processing steps: Repertoire TCRs were matched against a reference library of SARS-CoV-2-specific TCRs generated with the MIRA antigen-specificity platform. Breadth was defined as the fraction of unique TCRs that were SARS-CoV-2-associated. Depth was defined as the fraction of total T cells that were SARS-CoV-2-associated. Each spike-specific TCR was assigned to its reactive spike region and to a CD4 or CD8 class using the MIRA data. Log10-transformed breadth and depth values were compared by one-way ANOVA with Sidak's multiple comparisons tests. As stored in TCRdb, this immuneACCESS dataset retains in-frame rearrangements with V and J assigned. A fraction of the clones does not appear; measured against another copy, unresolved V genes explain less than half of the discrepancy, and the remainder lacks a known reason. For V, J and clone size, that table is used; D and trimming come from the DNA. The sample table shows about 120,000 clones, and around 93% are seen once. The top ten clones comprise approximately 5% of the sample.

Specimen: peripheral blood, collected 28 days after the second AZD1222 dose. This TCR came from an adult who received the AZD1222 COVID-19 vaccine. The rearranged chain carries TRBV4-2 and TRBJ1-1, with no reliable assignment of the D segment. The sequenced DNA is TGTGCCAGCAGCCAAGGGCAGAACACTGAAGCTTTCTTT. This yields the protein CASSQGQNTEAFF.